Listed below are T cell receptor beta chains from one sample, sequenced in a study of identical twins. TCRdb analysed the 5' RACE reads with MiXCR anew, one entry per CDR3 protein. The sample holds some 500,000 distinct CDR3 sequences, 14% seen once. Another study also made use of these data, one on yellow fever vaccine responses in identical twins.

Sequencing was performed on CD4+ T cells sorted from blood. All receptors come from a woman between 18 and 30 years old in good health. The CDR3 runs from the conserved cysteine through the conserved F or W. Fields, in order: J gene, D gene, V gene, clone size, CDR3 length, CDR3 protein, CDR3 DNA. A D gene is named only where the DNA matches it firmly. Some rows have no size entry. The others give once, few or many, or a class for an expanded clone.

j_call: TRBJ2-1
d_call: TRBD1
v_call: TRBV6-2/TRBV6-3
clone_size: NA
cdr3_length: 13
cdr3_aa: CASSGQADNEQFF
cdr3_nt: TGTGCCAGCAGTGGACAGGCTGACAATGAGCAGTTCTTC

j_call: TRBJ2-5
d_call: TRBD2
v_call: TRBV9
clone_size: NA
cdr3_length: 16
cdr3_aa: CASSGGLAGVGETQYF
cdr3_nt: TGTGCCAGCAGCGGAGGACTAGCGGGAGTGGGGGAGACCCAGTACTTC

j_call: TRBJ2-2
d_call: TRBD2
v_call: TRBV4-1
clone_size: NA
cdr3_length: 16
cdr3_aa: CASSQEAGGVTGELFF
cdr3_nt: TGCGCCAGCAGCCAAGAGGCGGGAGGAGTGACCGGGGAGCTGTTTTTT

j_call: TRBJ2-7
d_call: TRBD1
v_call: TRBV6-2/TRBV6-3
clone_size: NA
cdr3_length: 15
cdr3_aa: CASSITGGLSNKQYF
cdr3_nt: TGTGCCAGCAGCATTACAGGGGGCCTCTCGAACAAGCAGTACTTC

j_call: TRBJ2-2
d_call: TRBD2
v_call: TRBV12-3/TRBV12-4
clone_size: NA
cdr3_length: 14
cdr3_aa: CASSSVGGTGELFF
cdr3_nt: TGTGCCAGCAGTTCGGTCGGGGGGACCGGGGAGCTGTTTTTT

j_call: TRBJ2-5
d_call: NA
v_call: TRBV15
clone_size: few
cdr3_length: 15
cdr3_aa: CATSRGGTLQETQYF
cdr3_nt: TGTGCCACCAGCAGAGGGGGGACTCTCCAAGAGACCCAGTACTTC

j_call: TRBJ2-3
d_call: NA
v_call: TRBV7-2
clone_size: few
cdr3_length: 14
cdr3_aa: CASSRDPRTDTQYF
cdr3_nt: TGTGCCAGCAGCCGGGACCCCCGCACAGATACGCAGTATTTT

j_call: TRBJ2-7
d_call: TRBD1
v_call: TRBV7-9
clone_size: few
cdr3_length: 15
cdr3_aa: CASSLGTGGRYEQYF
cdr3_nt: TGTGCCAGCAGCTTAGGGACAGGGGGTAGGTACGAGCAGTACTTC

j_call: TRBJ2-4
d_call: TRBD1
v_call: TRBV5-1
clone_size: few
cdr3_length: 24
cdr3_aa: CASSFPRDRQKLLPYNVLKNIQYF
cdr3_nt: TGCGCCAGCAGCTTCCCGCGGGACAGGCAAAAGTTACTCCCCTATAACGTGCTAAAAAACATTCAGTACTTC

j_call: TRBJ2-7
d_call: TRBD2
v_call: TRBV5-6
clone_size: NA
cdr3_length: 16
cdr3_aa: CASSRPSGGYSYEQYF
cdr3_nt: TGTGCCAGCAGCCGACCCAGCGGGGGGTACTCCTACGAGCAGTACTTC

j_call: TRBJ2-7
d_call: TRBD2
v_call: TRBV5-1
clone_size: few
cdr3_length: 16
cdr3_aa: CASSSGLAGARDEQYF
cdr3_nt: TGCGCCAGCAGCTCGGGACTAGCGGGGGCCAGAGACGAGCAGTACTTC

j_call: TRBJ2-1
d_call: TRBD2
v_call: TRBV5-1
clone_size: few
cdr3_length: 15
cdr3_aa: CASSVLAGGWNEQFF
cdr3_nt: TGCGCCAGCAGCGTGCTAGCGGGAGGGTGGAATGAGCAGTTCTTC

j_call: TRBJ2-7
d_call: TRBD1
v_call: TRBV7-9
clone_size: NA
cdr3_length: 15
cdr3_aa: CASSLSLGQFYEQYF
cdr3_nt: TGTGCCAGCAGTTTAAGCTTGGGACAGTTCTACGAGCAGTACTTC

j_call: TRBJ2-3
d_call: NA
v_call: TRBV7-2
clone_size: few
cdr3_length: 15
cdr3_aa: CASSLVGRAYDTQYF
cdr3_nt: TGTGCCAGCAGCTTAGTGGGGCGGGCTTACGATACGCAGTATTTT

j_call: TRBJ2-3
d_call: TRBD2
v_call: TRBV7-2
clone_size: NA
cdr3_length: 15
cdr3_aa: CASSPPGLAQDTQYF
cdr3_nt: TGTGCCAGCAGCCCACCCGGACTAGCGCAAGATACGCAGTATTTT

j_call: TRBJ1-5
d_call: NA
v_call: TRBV5-1
clone_size: many
cdr3_length: 16
cdr3_aa: CASSLLRQLSNQPQHF
cdr3_nt: TGCGCCAGCAGCTTGTTAAGGCAGCTCAGCAATCAGCCCCAGCATTTT

j_call: TRBJ2-2
d_call: NA
v_call: TRBV25-1
clone_size: few
cdr3_length: 14
cdr3_aa: CASSRSSLAGELFF
cdr3_nt: TGTGCCAGCAGCCGGTCCAGCTTGGCCGGGGAGCTGTTTTTT

j_call: TRBJ2-1
d_call: TRBD2
v_call: TRBV6-2/TRBV6-3
clone_size: NA
cdr3_length: 14
cdr3_aa: CASQGLAGDNEQFF
cdr3_nt: TGTGCCAGCCAGGGACTAGCGGGGGACAATGAGCAGTTCTTC

j_call: TRBJ2-7
d_call: NA
v_call: TRBV28
clone_size: NA
cdr3_length: 14
cdr3_aa: CASNFTPRGSEQYF
cdr3_nt: TGTGCCAGCAACTTCACCCCCCGGGGGAGCGAGCAGTACTTC